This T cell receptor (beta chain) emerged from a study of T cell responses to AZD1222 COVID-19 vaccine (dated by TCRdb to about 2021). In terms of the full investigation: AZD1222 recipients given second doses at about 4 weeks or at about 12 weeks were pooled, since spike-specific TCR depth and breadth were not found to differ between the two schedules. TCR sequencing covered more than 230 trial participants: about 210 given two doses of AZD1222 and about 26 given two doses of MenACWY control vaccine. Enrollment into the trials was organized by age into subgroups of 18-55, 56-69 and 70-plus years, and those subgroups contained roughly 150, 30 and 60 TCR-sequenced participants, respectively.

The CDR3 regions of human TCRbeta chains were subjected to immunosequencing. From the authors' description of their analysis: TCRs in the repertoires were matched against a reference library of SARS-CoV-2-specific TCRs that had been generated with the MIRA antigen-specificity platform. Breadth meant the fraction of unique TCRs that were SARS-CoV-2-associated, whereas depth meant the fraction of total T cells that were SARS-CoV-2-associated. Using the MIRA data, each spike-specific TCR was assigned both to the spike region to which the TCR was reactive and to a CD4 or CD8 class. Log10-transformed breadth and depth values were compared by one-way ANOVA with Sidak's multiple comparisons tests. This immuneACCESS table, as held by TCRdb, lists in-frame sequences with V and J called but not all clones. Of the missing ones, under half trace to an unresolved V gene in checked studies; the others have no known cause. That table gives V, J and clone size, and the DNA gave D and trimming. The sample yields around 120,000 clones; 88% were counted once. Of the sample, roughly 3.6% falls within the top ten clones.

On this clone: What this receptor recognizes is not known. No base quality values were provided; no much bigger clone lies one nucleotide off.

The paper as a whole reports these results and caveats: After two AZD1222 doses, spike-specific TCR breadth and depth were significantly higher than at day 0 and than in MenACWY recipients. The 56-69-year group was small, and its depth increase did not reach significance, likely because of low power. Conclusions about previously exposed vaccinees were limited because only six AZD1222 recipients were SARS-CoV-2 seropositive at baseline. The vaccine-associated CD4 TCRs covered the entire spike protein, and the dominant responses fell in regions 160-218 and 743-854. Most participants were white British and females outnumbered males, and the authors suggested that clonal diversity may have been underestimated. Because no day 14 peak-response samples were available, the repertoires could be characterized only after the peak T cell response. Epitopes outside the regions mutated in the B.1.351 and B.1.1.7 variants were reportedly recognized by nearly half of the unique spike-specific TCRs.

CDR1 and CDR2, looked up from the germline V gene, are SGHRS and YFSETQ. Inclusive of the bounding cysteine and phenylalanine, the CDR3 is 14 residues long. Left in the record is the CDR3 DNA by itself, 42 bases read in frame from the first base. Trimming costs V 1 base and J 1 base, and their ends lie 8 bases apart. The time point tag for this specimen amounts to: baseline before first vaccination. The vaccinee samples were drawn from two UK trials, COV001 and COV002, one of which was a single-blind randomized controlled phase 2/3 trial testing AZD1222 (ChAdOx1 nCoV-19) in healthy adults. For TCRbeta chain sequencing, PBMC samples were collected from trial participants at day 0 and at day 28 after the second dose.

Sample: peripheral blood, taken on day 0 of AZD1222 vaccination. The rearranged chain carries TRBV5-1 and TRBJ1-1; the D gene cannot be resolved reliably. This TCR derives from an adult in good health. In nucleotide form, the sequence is TGCGCCAGCAGCTTGATACTGTCGAACACTGAAGCTTTCTTT. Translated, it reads CASSLILSNTEAFF. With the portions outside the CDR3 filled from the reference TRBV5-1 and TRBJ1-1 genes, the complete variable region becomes KAGVTQTPRYLIKTRGQQVTLSCSPISGHRSVSWYQQTPGQGLQFLFEYFSETQRNKGNFPGRFSGRQFSNSRSEMNVSTLELGDSALYLCASSLILSNTEAFFGQGTRLTVV.